This T cell receptor beta chain was identified in a study of T cell repertoires in cytomegalovirus infection. In TCRdb, the reads were re-called with MiXCR into one record per CDR3 protein. This table holds around 300,000 distinct CDR3 sequences, roughly 26% found once. This clonotype was detected ten times or more. Germline lookup yields CDR1 SGHTA and CDR2 FQGNSA. The CDR3 has 12 amino acids. The germline V and J ends were trimmed by 2 bases and 4 bases, with 4 bases remaining between them. Sequenced: PBMCs. This TCR came from a human donor in good health (CMV status not recorded). Some clones in this sample may be carry-over from other donors' samples. The chain is built from TRBV7-2 and TRBJ2-3; D is unresolved. In DNA, the CDR3 is TGTGCCAGCAGCTTAAAGGCAGATACGCAGTATTTT. It yields the protein CASSLKADTQYF.